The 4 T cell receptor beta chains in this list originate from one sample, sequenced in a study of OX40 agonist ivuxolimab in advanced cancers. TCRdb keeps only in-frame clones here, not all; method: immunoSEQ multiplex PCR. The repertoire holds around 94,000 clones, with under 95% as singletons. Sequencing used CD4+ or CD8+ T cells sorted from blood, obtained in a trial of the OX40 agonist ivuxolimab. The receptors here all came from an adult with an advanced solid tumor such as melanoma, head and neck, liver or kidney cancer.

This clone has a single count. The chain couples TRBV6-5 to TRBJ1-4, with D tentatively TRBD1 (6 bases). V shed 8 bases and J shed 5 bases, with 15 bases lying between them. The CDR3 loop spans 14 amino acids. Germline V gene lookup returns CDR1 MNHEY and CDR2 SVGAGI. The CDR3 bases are TGTGCCAGCGGATCAGGGGATAGGAATGAAAAACTGTTTTTT. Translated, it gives CASGSGDRNEKLFF.

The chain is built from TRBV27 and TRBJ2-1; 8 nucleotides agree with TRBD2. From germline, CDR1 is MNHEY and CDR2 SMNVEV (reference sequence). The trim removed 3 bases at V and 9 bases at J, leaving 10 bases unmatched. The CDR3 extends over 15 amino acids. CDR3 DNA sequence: TGTGCCAGCAGTTTCTTTTCGGCGGGAGGATTTGAGCAGTTCTTC. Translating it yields CASSFFSAGGFEQFF.

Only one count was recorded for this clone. The CDR3 nucleotides are TGTGCCAGCAGCTTGAATCGATTGGTTCACAATGAGCAGTTCTTC. Translation gives CASSLNRLVHNEQFF. V is TRBV5-5 and J is TRBJ2-1; D is ambiguous. V dropped 1 base and J dropped 5 bases, with 13 bases sitting between them. CDR3 length: 15 amino acids. Germline CDR1 and CDR2: SGHKS and YYEKEE (reference sequence).

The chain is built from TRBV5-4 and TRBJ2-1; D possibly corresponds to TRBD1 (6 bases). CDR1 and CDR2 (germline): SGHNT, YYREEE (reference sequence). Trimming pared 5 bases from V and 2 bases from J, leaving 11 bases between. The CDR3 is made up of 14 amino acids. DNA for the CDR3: TGTGCCAGCAGTATGGGGGCTACCTACAATGAGCAGTTCTTC. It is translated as CASSMGATYNEQFF.